One sample yielded the 26 T cell receptor beta chains listed below, sequenced in a study of T cell responses to AZD1222 COVID-19 vaccine. Generated by immunoSEQ multiplex PCR, the TCRdb table keeps only in-frame clones and is missing some. In the table there are about 94,000 clones, about 88% of which are singletons. The sequenced sample was peripheral blood, obtained on day 0 of AZD1222 vaccination. The receptors derive from an adult in good health.

The chain employs TRBV3-1 (or the pseudogene TRBV3-2) and TRBJ1-6; D is uncertain. This CDR3 is built from 14 residues. The germline gives CDR1 LGHDT, CDR2 YNNKEL (reference sequence). Trimming cost V 2 bases and J 8 bases, with 10 bases left between them. CDR3 loop: CASSQTAAHSPLHF. The CDR3 region has the DNA TGTGCCAGCAGCCAAACGGCCGCCCATTCACCCCTCCACTTT.

Concerning this clone itself: Its ends do not fully match the called genes, so a read error is possible. The chain uses TRBV9 and TRBJ2-3; possibly TRBD1 for D (5 bases). This CDR3 has 16 amino acids. CDR1 SGDLS and CDR2 YYNGEE come from the germline V gene. CDR3 amino acids: CASSVGRAGLTGTQYF. The CDR3 DNA reads as TGTGCCAGCAGCGTAGGGCGCGCAGGGCTAACAGGTACGCAGTATTTT.

The rearrangement joins TRBV5-1 to TRBJ1-2; D gene ambiguous. Deletions cut 2 bases from V and 6 bases from J, with 17 bases between. The CDR3 consists of 15 residues. CDR1 SGHRS and CDR2 YFSETQ come from the germline V gene. CDR3 protein: CASSLRVPSSNGYTF. The CDR3 nucleotides are TGCGCCAGCAGCTTAAGGGTACCGTCCTCTAATGGCTACACCTTC.

A single count supports this clone. This chain links TRBV10-2 with TRBJ2-2; 9 bases fit TRBD1. Germline loops: CDR1 WSHSY, CDR2 SAAADI. V shed 5 bases and J 11 bases; nucleotides not matched to a gene: 9. The CDR3 totals 14 residues. The CDR3 spells CASSTGGASGELFF. The CDR3 DNA reads TGCGCCAGCAGTACAGGGGGCGCGTCGGGCGAGCTGTTTTTT.

V and J are TRBV27 and TRBJ2-7; possible D gene TRBD1, 5 bases. Trimming removed 1 base at V and 2 bases at J, with 9 bases between. This CDR3 region has 14 residues. The germline V gene has CDR1 MNHEY and CDR2 SMNVEV (reference sequence). CDR3 DNA sequence: TGTGCCAGCAGTTTATTAGGCAGGGCCTACGAGCAGTACTTC. Translated, it gives CASSLLGRAYEQYF.

The chain is built from TRBV9 and TRBJ1-3; 9 bases are a match to TRBD1. The CDR3 sequence is 17 residues long. Germline CDR1 is SGDLS and CDR2 is YYNGEE. After removal of 7 bases from V and 2 bases from J, the junction contained 13 bases not matched to a gene. CDR3: CASDRGDRVLPGNTIYF. CDR3 coding DNA: TGTGCCAGCGACCGGGGGGACAGGGTATTACCTGGAAACACCATATATTTT. The entire variable domain, with the rest obtained from reference TRBV9 and TRBJ1-3, is as follows: DSGVTQTPKHLITATGQRVTLRCSPRSGDLSVYWYQQSLDQGLQFLIQYYNGEERAKGNILERFSAQQFPDLHSELNLSSLELGDSALYFCASDRGDRVLPGNTIYFGEGSWLTVV.

The chain carries TRBV5-1 and TRBJ2-1; 9 bases are shared with TRBD2. V dropped 1 base and J dropped 2; count of bases not matched to a gene: 4. There are 16 residues in the CDR3. CDR1 is SGHRS, CDR2 YFSETQ, per germline. The CDR3 DNA reads as TGCGCCAGCAGCTTGACTAGCGGGTCTCCCTACAATGAGCAGTTCTTC. Encoded protein: CASSLTSGSPYNEQFF. The complete variable domain, with remaining parts taken from reference TRBV5-1 and TRBJ2-1, reads KAGVTQTPRYLIKTRGQQVTLSCSPISGHRSVSWYQQTPGQGLQFLFEYFSETQRNKGNFPGRFSGRQFSNSRSEMNVSTLELGDSALYLCASSLTSGSPYNEQFFGPGTRLTVL.

This chain links TRBV19 with TRBJ2-7; 8 positions match TRBD1. After removal of 4 bases from V and 3 bases from J, the junction contained 11 bases not matched to a gene. Germline values: CDR1 LNHDA, CDR2 SQIVND (reference sequence). CDR3 length: 16 amino acids. As DNA, the CDR3 is TGTGCCAGTAGTAGCAGTCCCGGGACAGGAGACTACGAGCAGTACTTC. It codes for CASSSSPGTGDYEQYF.

This clone was detected a few times. The V gene is TRBV28, the J gene TRBJ2-7; 7 bases line up with TRBD2. The CDR3 contains 15 residues. CDR1 and CDR2 from the germline V gene are MDHEN and SYDVKM. The trim removed 5 bases at V and 0 bases at J, leaving 7 bases unmatched. In DNA form, the CDR3 reads TGTGCCAGCAGTCCGTGGGGGGGTTTCTCCTACGAGCAGTACTTC. It specifies CASSPWGGFSYEQYF. The variable domain in full, completed from reference TRBV28 and TRBJ2-7, reads DVKVTQSSRYLVKRTGEKVFLECVQDMDHENMFWYRQDPGLGLRLIYFSYDVKMKEKGDIPEGYSVSREKKERFSLILESASTNQTSMYLCASSPWGGFSYEQYFGPGTRLTVT.

The gene calls are TRBV6-2 or TRBV6-3 and TRBJ2-5; D is uncertain. This CDR3 is 14 amino acids long. V gave up 2 bases and J gave up 4 bases, with 11 bases separating them. Germline CDR1 reads MNHEY; CDR2 reads SVGEGT. CDR3 sequence: CASSYVVGGETQYF. The CDR3 coding sequence is TGTGCCAGCAGTTACGTTGTGGGTGGAGAGACCCAGTACTTC.

The chain links TRBV18 to TRBJ1-4; the D gene is possibly TRBD1 (5 bases). Germline-derived CDR1 and CDR2 are KGHSH and LQKENI. This CDR3 is built from 17 residues. V was trimmed by 3 bases and J by 0 bases, leaving 14 bases between them. Here the CDR3 DNA reads TGTGCCAGCTCACCTTCCCGACAGACTACAACTAATGAAAAACTGTTTTTT. This sequence encodes CASSPSRQTTTNEKLFF.

The rearrangement uses TRBV7-3 and TRBJ2-3, with 9 bases matching TRBD2. The CDR3 spans 17 residues. Germline V gives CDR1 SGHTA, CDR2 FQGTGA. J was trimmed by 1 base and V by 0 bases; bases with no gene match: 5. The CDR3 reads CASSLTARTSGTDTQYF. The CDR3 DNA sequence: TGTGCCAGCAGCTTAACTGCCCGGACTAGCGGCACAGATACGCAGTATTTT.

V is TRBV30 and J is TRBJ1-6; 7 bases fit TRBD1. The trim removed 2 bases at V and 9 bases at J, leaving 7 bases unmatched. The CDR3 loop spans 14 amino acids. Germline V gives CDR1 GTSNPN, CDR2 SVGIG (reference sequence). The CDR3 DNA follows: TGTGCCTGGAGTATAGGAGGGGGCGCTTCACCCCTCCACTTT. Translated: CAWSIGGGASPLHF.

The chain links TRBV24-1 to TRBJ2-3, with TRBD2 matching over 7 bases. The J segment lost 2 bases and the V segment lost 1 base, leaving 5 bases of the junction unmatched. The CDR3 totals 16 residues. Looked up from germline, CDR1 is KGHDR and CDR2 is SFDVKD. CDR3 nucleotides: TGTGCCACCAGTGATTTAGCGGGGCGCTCCACAGATACGCAGTATTTT. It specifies CATSDLAGRSTDTQYF.

This chain uses TRBV3-1 (or the pseudogene TRBV3-2) with TRBJ2-1; D is perhaps TRBD1 or TRBD2 (5 bases each). Germline CDR1 reads LGHDT; CDR2 reads YNNKEL (reference sequence). CDR3 length: 15 amino acids. Trimming took off 4 bases at V and 5 bases at J, with 15 bases between the two ends. The CDR3 loop is CASSPEPGRNNEQFF. CDR3 sequence (DNA): TGTGCCAGCAGCCCAGAGCCGGGACGGAACAATGAGCAGTTCTTC.

The V gene is TRBV19, the J gene TRBJ1-1, with D unclear. From germline, CDR1 is LNHDA and CDR2 SQIVND (reference sequence). The germline V and J ends were trimmed by 8 bases and 0 bases, with 13 bases remaining between them. The CDR3 has 14 amino acids. The CDR3 region is CASAGYGMNTEAFF. CDR3 in DNA: TGTGCCAGTGCGGGGTATGGTATGAACACTGAAGCTTTCTTT. Based on the CDR3 plus reference TRBV19 and TRBJ1-1, the full variable domain is DGGITQSPKYLFRKEGQNVTLSCEQNLNHDAMYWYRQDPGQGLRLIYYSQIVNDFQKGDIAEGYSVSREKKESFPLTVTSAQKNPTAFYLCASAGYGMNTEAFFGQGTRLTVV.

The chain combines TRBV6-5 with TRBJ2-1; TRBD1 matches at 7 bases. With 5 bases clipped from V and 4 bases from J, the junction kept 8 bases outside the gene matches. Per the germline V gene, CDR1 is MNHEY and CDR2 is SVGAGI. The CDR3 runs to 15 residues. CDR3 sequence reads: CASSPTGSSYNEQFF. Written as DNA, the CDR3 is TGTGCCAGCAGTCCGACAGGGTCCTCATACAATGAGCAGTTCTTC.

The chain links TRBV29-1 to TRBJ1-1; D gene unclear. The CDR3 spans 10 residues. Germline V gives CDR1 SQVTM, CDR2 ANQGSEA. Trimming removed 7 bases from V and 1 base from J, with 4 bases in between. The CDR3 is CSGGNTEAFF. DNA of the CDR3: TGCAGCGGGGGGAACACTGAAGCTTTCTTT. Looking up the rest from reference TRBV29-1 and TRBJ1-1 gives the full variable domain: SAVISQKPSRDICQRGTSLTIQCQVDSQVTMMFWYRQQPGQSLTLIATANQGSEATYESGFVIDKFPISRPNLTFSTLTVSNMSPEDSSIYLCSGGNTEAFFGQGTRLTVV.

The rearrangement links TRBV7-9 to TRBJ1-6; D not certain. V was clipped by 5 bases and J by 7 bases, with 15 bases between them. In germline, CDR1 is SEHNR, CDR2 FQNEAQ (reference sequence). The CDR3 spans 15 residues. CDR3 protein: CASSPQGRRNSPLHF. The CDR3 bases are TGTGCCAGCAGCCCCCAAGGACGGAGAAATTCACCCCTCCACTTT. Drawing the rest from reference TRBV7-9 and TRBJ1-6, the complete variable domain is DTGVSQNPRHKITKRGQNVTFRCDPISEHNRLYWYRQTLGQGPEFLTYFQNEAQLEKSRLLSDRFSAERPKGSFSTLEIQRTEQGDSAMYLCASSPQGRRNSPLHFGNGTRLTVT.

The rearrangement joins TRBV20-1 to TRBJ1-5; 7 bases align to TRBD1. The CDR3 length is 14 residues. V lost 3 bases, J lost 2 bases, and 4 bases stayed unmatched. CDR1 is DFQATT, CDR2 SNEGSKA, per germline (reference sequence). The CDR3 nucleotides read TGCAGTGCTAGTTTCCAGGGGGGCAATCAGCCCCAGCATTTT. Translating it yields CSASFQGGNQPQHF.

The V gene is TRBV19, the J gene TRBJ1-4; TRBD1 matches 7 bases. V was clipped by 0 bases and J by 4 bases; unmatched bases: 11. Looked up from germline, CDR1 is LNHDA and CDR2 is SQIVND (reference sequence). This CDR3 contains 18 residues. The CDR3 reads CASSIDPLTGRRNEKLFF. The DNA for the CDR3 is TGTGCCAGTAGTATAGATCCTCTGACAGGGCGCCGTAATGAAAAACTGTTTTTT.

The CDR3 DNA reads TGTGCCAGCAGCACTCAAGGGGGCCGAAACTCTGGAAACACCATATATTTT. Its protein is CASSTQGGRNSGNTIYF. This chain uses TRBV7-2 with TRBJ1-3, with 7 bases that match TRBD1. CDR3 size: 17 residues. Germline assignment: CDR1 SGHTA and CDR2 FQGNSA. V gave up 5 bases and J gave up 0 bases; unmatched junction bases: 10.

The chain links TRBV6-1 to TRBJ2-7; no definite D call. The CDR3 is made up of 13 amino acids. V lost 2 bases to trimming and J lost 3 bases, with 8 bases between them. The germline gives CDR1 MNHNS, CDR2 SASEGT. This CDR3 is CASSEMPVYEQYF. DNA for the CDR3: TGTGCCAGCAGTGAAATGCCAGTCTACGAGCAGTACTTC.

In DNA form, the CDR3 reads TGTGCCAGCAGCTTAGCATGGGAGAGCTATGGCTACACCTTC. Protein sequence: CASSLAWESYGYTF. The gene calls are TRBV7-9 and TRBJ1-2; D not resolved. Germline CDR1 and CDR2: SEHNR and FQNEAQ (reference sequence). The CDR3 sequence is 14 residues long. The V gene lost 0 bases and the J gene lost 4 bases, with 9 bases spanning the gap. The complete variable domain, with remaining parts taken from reference TRBV7-9 and TRBJ1-2, reads DTGVSQNPRHKITKRGQNVTFRCDPISEHNRLYWYRQTLGQGPEFLTYFQNEAQLEKSRLLSDRFSAERPKGSFSTLEIQRTEQGDSAMYLCASSLAWESYGYTFGSGTRLTVV.

This chain connects TRBV5-1 to TRBJ2-3; D possibly corresponds to TRBD2 (5 bases). The CDR3 is 17 residues long. Germline V gene lookup returns CDR1 SGHRS and CDR2 YFSETQ. V lost 0 bases to trimming and J lost 4 bases, with 18 bases between them. The chain's CDR3 is CASSLGLLRVLADTQYF. CDR3 sequence (DNA): TGCGCCAGCAGCTTGGGGCTCCTGAGGGTACTAGCAGATACGCAGTATTTT. Based on the CDR3 plus reference TRBV5-1 and TRBJ2-3, the full variable domain is KAGVTQTPRYLIKTRGQQVTLSCSPISGHRSVSWYQQTPGQGLQFLFEYFSETQRNKGNFPGRFSGRQFSNSRSEMNVSTLELGDSALYLCASSLGLLRVLADTQYFGPGTRLTVL.

The J gene is TRBJ2-1, the V gene TRBV12-5; TRBD2 aligns across 8 bases. CDR3 length equals 16 residues. The V segment lost 2 bases and the J segment 1 base; nucleotides outside the gene matches: 4. CDR1 LGHNT and CDR2 FRNRAP come from the germline V gene. The CDR3 DNA reads as TGTGCTAGTGGTTTGACAGCGGGGGTTTCCTACAATGAGCAGTTCTTC. It specifies CASGLTAGVSYNEQFF.